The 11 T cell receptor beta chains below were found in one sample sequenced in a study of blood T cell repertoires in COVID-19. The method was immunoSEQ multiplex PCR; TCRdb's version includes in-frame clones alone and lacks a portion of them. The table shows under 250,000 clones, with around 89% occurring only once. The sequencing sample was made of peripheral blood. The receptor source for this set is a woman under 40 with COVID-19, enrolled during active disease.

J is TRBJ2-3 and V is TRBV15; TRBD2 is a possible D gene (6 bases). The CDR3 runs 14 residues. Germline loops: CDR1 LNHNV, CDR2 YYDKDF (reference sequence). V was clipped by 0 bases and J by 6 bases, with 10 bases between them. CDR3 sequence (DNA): TGTGCCACCAGCAGAGATCATCTAGCGGATACGCAGTATTTT. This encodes CATSRDHLADTQYF.

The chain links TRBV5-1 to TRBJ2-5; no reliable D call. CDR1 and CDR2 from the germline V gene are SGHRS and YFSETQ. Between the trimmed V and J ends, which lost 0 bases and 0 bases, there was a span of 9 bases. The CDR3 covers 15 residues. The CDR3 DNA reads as TGCGCCAGCAGCTTGGGCGAGTCCTACCAAGAGACCCAGTACTTC. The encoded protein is CASSLGESYQETQYF.

The CDR3 sequence: CASSHPRQPTTGELFF. The CDR3 nucleotides are TGCGCCAGCAGTCACCCACGACAGCCCACCACCGGGGAGCTGTTTTTT. This chain uses TRBV23-1 with TRBJ2-2; D might be TRBD1 (5 bases). TRBV23-1 carries the ORF label, with uncertain function. The CDR3 is made up of 16 amino acids. The V end lost 3 bases, the J end lost 4 bases, and 15 bases lay between the germline ends.

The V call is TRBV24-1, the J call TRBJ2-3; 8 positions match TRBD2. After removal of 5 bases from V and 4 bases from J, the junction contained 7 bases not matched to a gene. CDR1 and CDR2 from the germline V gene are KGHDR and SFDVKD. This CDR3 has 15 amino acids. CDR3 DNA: TGTGCCACCAGTGCCCCAGCGGGAGTTTCAGATACGCAGTATTTT. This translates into CATSAPAGVSDTQYF.

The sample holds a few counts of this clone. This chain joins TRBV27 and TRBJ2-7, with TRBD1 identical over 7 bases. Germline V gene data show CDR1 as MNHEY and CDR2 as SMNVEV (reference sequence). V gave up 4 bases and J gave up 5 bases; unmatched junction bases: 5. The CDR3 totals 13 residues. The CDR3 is CASSSQDRNEQYV. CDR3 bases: TGTGCCAGCAGTTCCCAGGACAGGAACGAGCAGTACGTC.

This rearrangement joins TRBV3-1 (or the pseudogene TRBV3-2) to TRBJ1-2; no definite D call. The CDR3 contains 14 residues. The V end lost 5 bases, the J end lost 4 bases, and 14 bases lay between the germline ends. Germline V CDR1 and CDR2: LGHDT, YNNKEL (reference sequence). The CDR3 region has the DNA TGTGCCAGCAGCGTTTACCGGGAGACCTATGGCTACACCTTC. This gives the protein CASSVYRETYGYTF.

This chain's CDR3 is CASSFGQGGQPQHF. The CDR3 bases are TGTGCCAGCAGCTTTGGACAGGGGGGCCAGCCCCAGCATTTT. J is TRBJ1-5 and V is TRBV5-6, with 10 positions matching TRBD1. Germline V gene data show CDR1 as SGHDT and CDR2 as YYEEEE. This CDR3 is built from 14 residues. V gave up 2 bases and J gave up 7 bases; unmatched junction bases: 3. The full variable domain, with the rest looked up from reference TRBV5-6 and TRBJ1-5, is DAGVTQSPTHLIKTRGQQVTLRCSPKSGHDTVSWYQQALGQGPQFIFQYYEEEERQRGNFPDRFSGHQFPNYSSELNVNALLLGDSALYLCASSFGQGGQPQHFGDGTRLSIL.

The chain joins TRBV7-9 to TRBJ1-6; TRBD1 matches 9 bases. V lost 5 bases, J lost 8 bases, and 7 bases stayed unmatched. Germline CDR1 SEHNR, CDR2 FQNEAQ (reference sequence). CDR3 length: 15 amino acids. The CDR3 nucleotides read TGTGCCAGCAGCCCTACGGACAGGGGCCATTCACCCCTCCACTTT. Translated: CASSPTDRGHSPLHF.

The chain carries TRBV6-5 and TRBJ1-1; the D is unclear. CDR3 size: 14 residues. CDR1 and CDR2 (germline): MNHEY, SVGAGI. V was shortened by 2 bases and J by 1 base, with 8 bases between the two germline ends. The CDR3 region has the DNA TGTGCCAGCAGTTACGTGGCCCAGAACACTGAAGCTTTCTTT. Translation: CASSYVAQNTEAFF.

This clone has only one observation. As DNA, the CDR3 is TGTGCCAGCAGCCAGGGTGGGAGGGTTTACAGAAACACTGAAGCTTTCTTT. Translating gives CASSQGGRVYRNTEAFF. This chain joins TRBV7-9 and TRBJ1-1, with D possibly TRBD1 on 5 matching bases. Trimming shortened V by 5 bases and J by 2 bases, and 21 bases separated the two germline ends. The CDR3 loop spans 17 amino acids. Germline V lookup: CDR1 SEHNR, CDR2 FQNEAQ (reference sequence). The entire variable domain, with the rest obtained from reference TRBV7-9 and TRBJ1-1, is as follows: DTGVSQNPRHKITKRGQNVTFRCDPISEHNRLYWYRQTLGQGPEFLTYFQNEAQLEKSRLLSDRFSAERPKGSFSTLEIQRTEQGDSAMYLCASSQGGRVYRNTEAFFGQGTRLTVV.

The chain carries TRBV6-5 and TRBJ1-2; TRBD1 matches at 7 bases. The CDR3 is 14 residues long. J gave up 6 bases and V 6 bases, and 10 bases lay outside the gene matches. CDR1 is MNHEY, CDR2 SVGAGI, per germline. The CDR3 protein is CASSFLSGTDGYTF. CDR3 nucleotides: TGTGCCAGCAGCTTCCTTTCCGGGACAGATGGCTACACCTTC.